The clone carrying this TCR beta chain was detected many times. Relative to the germline gene, one junction end is altered; a read error may explain this. This sample is part of a study of patients and donors after allogeneic stem cell transplantation. MiXCR was run by TCRdb on the RT-PCR reads, yielding one entry per CDR3 protein. Of roughly 880,000 distinct CDR3 sequences in the sample, more than 15% were seen once. Germline values: CDR1 SGHRS, CDR2 YFSETQ. The CDR3 contains 14 residues. This chain connects TRBV5-1 to TRBJ1-1; D gene uncertain. This TCR came from a human donor who was either an allogeneic HSCT recipient or a stem cell or donor lymphocyte infusion donor (not recorded which). It is not recorded whose cells these are; they may come from a transplant donor. Sequencing used blood, either unsorted or a sorted T cell fraction (not recorded which). This CDR3 reads CASSLGPANTEAFF. The CDR3 DNA is TGTGCCAGCAGTTTAGGACCCGCGAACACTGAAGCTTTCTTT.